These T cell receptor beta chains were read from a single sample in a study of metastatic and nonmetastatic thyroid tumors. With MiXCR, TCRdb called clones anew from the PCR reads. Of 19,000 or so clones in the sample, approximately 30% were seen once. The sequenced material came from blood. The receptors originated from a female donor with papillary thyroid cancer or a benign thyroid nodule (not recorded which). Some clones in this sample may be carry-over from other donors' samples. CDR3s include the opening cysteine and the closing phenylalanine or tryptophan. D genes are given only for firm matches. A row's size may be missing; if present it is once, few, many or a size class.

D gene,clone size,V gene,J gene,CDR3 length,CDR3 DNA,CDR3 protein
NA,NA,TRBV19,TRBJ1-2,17,TGTGCCAGTAGCCCACTATCCGGGATCAATTGGAACTATGGCTACACCTTC,CASSPLSGINWNYGYTF
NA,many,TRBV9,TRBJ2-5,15,TGTGCCAGCAGCGGGGTGGAGGGGGAGCGGGAGACCCAGTACTTC,CASSGVEGERETQYF
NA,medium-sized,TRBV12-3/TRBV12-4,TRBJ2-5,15,TGTGCCAGCAGTTTATGGCAGGGGGGCGAAGAGACCCAGTACTTC,CASSLWQGGEETQYF
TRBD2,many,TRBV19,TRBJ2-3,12,TGTGCCAGTACCCGGGGGGCAGATACGCAGTATTTT,CASTRGADTQYF
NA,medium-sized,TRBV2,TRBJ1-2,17,TGTGCCGATGAGACTGCTGGGCCGGGAAGATCTGACTATGGCTACACCTTC,CADETAGPGRSDYGYTF
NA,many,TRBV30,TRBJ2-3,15,TGTGCCTGGAGTCCACAAATCCCATTCAAAGATACGCAGTATTTT,CAWSPQIPFKDTQYF
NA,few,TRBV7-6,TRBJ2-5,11,TGTGCCAGCAGCCCTGGTGAGACCCAGTACTTC,CASSPGETQYF
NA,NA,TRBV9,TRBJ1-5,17,TGTGCCAGCAGCGTAGGGGGGGGATGCTATAGCAATCAGACCCAGCATTTT,CASSVGGGCYSNQTQHF
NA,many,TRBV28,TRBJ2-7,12,TGTGCCAGCAGTTTACGCAGCTACGAGCAGTACTTC,CASSLRSYEQYF
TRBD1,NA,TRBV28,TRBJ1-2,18,TGTGCCAGCAGGTCTCGGGACAGACACACAATAGCTAACTATGGCTACACCTTC,CASRSRDRHTIANYGYTF
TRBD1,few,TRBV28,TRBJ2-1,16,TGTGCCAGCAGTTTATTAGGACAGGTATCGTACAATGAGCAGTTCTTC,CASSLLGQVSYNEQFF
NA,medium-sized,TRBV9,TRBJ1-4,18,TGTGCCAGCAGCGGAAAGGACAGAGGAATTGCAACTAATGAAAAACTGTTTTTT,CASSGKDRGIATNEKLFF